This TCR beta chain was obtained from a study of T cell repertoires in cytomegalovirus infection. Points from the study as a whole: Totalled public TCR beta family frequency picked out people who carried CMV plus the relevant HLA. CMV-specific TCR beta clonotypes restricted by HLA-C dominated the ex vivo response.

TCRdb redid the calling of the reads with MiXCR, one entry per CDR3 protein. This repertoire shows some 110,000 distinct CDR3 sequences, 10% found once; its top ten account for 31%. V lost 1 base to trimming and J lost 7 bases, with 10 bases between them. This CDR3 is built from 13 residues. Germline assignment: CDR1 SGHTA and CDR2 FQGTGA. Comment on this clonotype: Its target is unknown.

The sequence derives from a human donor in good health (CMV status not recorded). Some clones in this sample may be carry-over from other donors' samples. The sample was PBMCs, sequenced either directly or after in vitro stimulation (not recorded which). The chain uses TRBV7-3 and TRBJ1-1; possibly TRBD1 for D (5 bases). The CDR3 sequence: CASSLSGQGEAFF. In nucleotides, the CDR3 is TGTGCCAGCAGCTTAAGTGGCCAGGGTGAAGCTTTCTTT.